This T cell receptor (beta chain) was captured by sequencing in a study of graft-versus-host responses after intestinal transplantation (dated by TCRdb to 2020 to 2022). Regarding the complete study: The transplants that recipients received were multivisceral, liver-intestinal, or isolated intestinal. Rather than being sequenced by the commercial service, samples from a few later patients were sequenced in-house on an Illumina MiSeq and processed with MiXCR. A peak of at least 4% donor T cells among recipient peripheral blood mononuclear cells was the definition used for donor T cell macrochimerism. To identify alloreactive clones, pre-transplant mixed lymphocyte reaction products were sequenced and then compared with unstimulated pre-transplant donor and recipient T cells. After intestinal transplantation, graft-versus-host and host-versus-graft alloreactive T cell clones in the graft, circulation and bone marrow were tracked using bulk TCR-beta CDR3 sequencing. Every recipient was given anti-thymocyte globulin induction, then maintenance tacrolimus and steroids for approximately 3 years. A cohort of fewer than 25 intestinal transplant recipients, including one retransplant, was enrolled, and a few patients lacking pretransplant specimens were excluded.

What the time point label conveys for this sample: cells obtained before transplantation from donor or recipient. CD3+CD4+ and CD3+CD8+ populations were FACS-sorted from unstimulated pre-transplant donor and recipient cells taken from spleen or lymph nodes. Remarks on this clone: No cognate antigen has been identified for it. Nothing much larger sits one base from this clone, and base qualities are not available.

Libraries were constructed by the immunoSEQ multiplex PCR assay. For most patients, genomic DNA was isolated using the Qiagen DNeasy Blood and Tissue Kit and was shipped frozen to Adaptive Biotechnologies for TCR sequencing. High-throughput TCR-beta CDR3 sequencing of genomic DNA from most patients was performed by Adaptive Biotechnologies. The original methods were these. TCR sequencing data for roughly 17 patients were retrieved from Adaptive's ImmunoSEQ software; three other patients were processed with MiXCR and VDJtools. To correct CD4 versus CD8 sorting errors, any sequence found in both subsets at a frequency ratio below 5:1 was removed. CDR3 nucleotide sequences shared between donor and recipient were removed because the origin of such sequences could not be assigned. Alloreactive clones required at least 2-fold expansion over unstimulated cells and minimum CFSE-low frequency of 0.002% (template counts) or 0.001% (read counts). Clones detected in sequenced pre-transplant spleen, lymph node, or MLR CFSE-low populations of the donor or recipient were defined as mappable. The cumulative frequency of alloreactive clones was calculated as a percentage of all sequences, weighted by copy number. This immuneACCESS table, as held by TCRdb, lists in-frame sequences with V and J called but not all clones. Of the missing ones, under half trace to an unresolved V gene in checked studies; the others have no known cause. For V, J and clone size, that table is used; D and trimming come from the DNA. In this sample the table shows some 64,000 clones, 90% of which occur a single time. The ten largest make up less than 2% of the sample.

V loses 1 base, J loses 2 bases, and the germline ends lie 15 bases apart. The germline V gene specifies SGHAT as CDR1 and FQNNGV as CDR2. CDR3 length: 17 amino acids, cysteine to phenylalanine. The only DNA kept is the CDR3, 51 bases in frame from the first base. Summary of the overall study and its limitations: Conclusions were limited by the relatively low number and heterogeneity of intestinal transplant patients. GvH clones were found in recipient bone marrow, and some of the GvH clones appeared earlier in ileal mucosa or blood, which is consistent with an intestinal mucosal origin. Early after transplant, peak levels of circulating GvH clones were found to be associated with declines in HvG clones. In patients with donor T cell macrochimerism, the allografts had high GvH to HvG T cell clonal ratios.

The chain joins TRBV11-2 to TRBJ1-3; the D gene is possibly TRBD1, with 6 bases matching. The material was unstimulated CD8+ T cells sorted from spleen or lymph node cells, obtained before transplant. The sequence came from a human donor who was the organ donor for an intestinal transplant. The DNA is as follows: TGTGCCAGCAGCTTAGTCCAGGGAGGGGGGCCTGGAAACACCATATATTTT. This yields the protein CASSLVQGGGPGNTIYF.